This entry is about one T cell receptor (beta chain). This sample stems from a study of blood T cell repertoires in COVID-19. Study at large: Sources were T cells, B-cell-depleted T cells, or PBMCs; the material itself was cDNA or gDNA.

The V and J ends lost 5 bases and 3 bases, in that order; junction bases with no gene match: 12. The CDR3 totals 17 residues. The germline V gene encodes CDR1 PRHDT and CDR2 FYEKMQ (reference sequence). Those enrolled in Seattle joined during active infection and were followed longitudinally afterward. Per the authors' pipeline: Using reference gene primer amplification, nucleated cell counts were estimated. Measured with immunoSEQ multiplex PCR; TCRdb has only the in-frame clones, and not every one. The DNA gave D and trimming, while V, J and clone size come from that table. Of 200,000 to 250,000 clones listed, more than 80% are singletons.

This TCR came from a woman younger than 45 with COVID-19, enrolled during active disease. What was sequenced was peripheral blood. The rearrangement uses TRBV13 and TRBJ2-3; 9 positions match TRBD1. The CDR3 nucleotides are TGTGCCAGCAGCCCCTGGGGACAGGGCGGGTTTACAGATACGCAGTATTTT. Its protein product is CASSPWGQGGFTDTQYF. The entire variable domain, with the rest obtained from reference TRBV13 and TRBJ2-3, is as follows: AAGVIQSPRHLIKEKRETATLKCYPIPRHDTVYWYQQGPGQDPQFLISFYEKMQSDKGSIPDRFSAQQFSDYHSELNMSSLELGDSALYFCASSPWGQGGFTDTQYFGPGTRLTVL.